This passage covers 5 T cell receptor beta chains from one sample sequenced in a study of beta chain features in type 1 diabetes. The antigens for these receptors are not known. Expressed TCRB transcripts were sequenced because the isolated RNA had all been reverse transcribed beforehand. Some clones are missing from TCRdb's copy, which holds only in-frame ones; the method was immunoSEQ multiplex PCR. Here the sample spans some 370,000 clones, over 9% being singletons. Study outcomes and limitations: Researchers report that Type 1 diabetes patients had moderately but significantly shorter TCRB CDR3s across all four CD4+ subsets.

Sequenced material: central memory CD4+ T cells from blood. The receptors derive from a young man with type 1 diabetes.

This clone was counted once. The chain employs TRBV6-5 and TRBJ2-5, with D tentatively TRBD1 or TRBD2 (5 bases each). The V and J ends lost 5 bases and 5 bases respectively, with 15 bases between them. The V gene's germline CDR1 is MNHEY and CDR2 SVGAGI. The length of the CDR3 is 14 residues. The CDR3 sequence is CASSPGAASETQYF. The CDR3 nucleotides are TGTGCCAGCAGTCCCGGGGCAGCCAGCGAGACCCAGTACTTC.

The rearrangement links TRBV5-4 to TRBJ1-1, with D possibly TRBD1 on 5 matching bases. V was clipped by 3 bases and J by 0 bases, with 12 bases between them. The CDR3 runs 15 residues. Germline V gene data show CDR1 as SGHNT and CDR2 as YYREEE (reference sequence). The CDR3 nucleotides read TGTGCCAGCAGCTCCTCGGGGGGACTGAACACTGAAGCTTTCTTT. As protein: CASSSSGGLNTEAFF.

This clone was picked up a small number of times. This rearrangement joins TRBV7-9 to TRBJ2-3; D unclear. Per the germline V gene, CDR1 is SEHNR and CDR2 is FQNEAQ (reference sequence). CDR3 length: 13 residues. V was clipped by 7 bases and J by 0 bases, with 8 bases between them. The CDR3: CASKAPSTDTQYF. The CDR3 DNA reads TGTGCCAGCAAGGCCCCTAGCACAGATACGCAGTATTTT.

Ten or more counts support this clone. The rearrangement uses TRBV18 and TRBJ1-1; D may be TRBD1 (5 bases). The CDR3 consists of 14 residues. Germline V gives CDR1 KGHSH, CDR2 LQKENI. With 5 bases removed from V and 5 bases from J, the gap between germline ends came to 15 bases. DNA of the CDR3: TGTGCCAGCTCAGTCCAGGGTGATGTGACTGAAGCTTTCTTT. This gives the protein CASSVQGDVTEAFF.

The chain combines TRBV28 with TRBJ1-4, with TRBD1 matching over 7 bases. V gave up 3 bases and J gave up 4 bases; unmatched junction bases: 11. The length of the CDR3 is 17 residues. Germline lookup yields CDR1 MDHEN and CDR2 SYDVKM. CDR3 region: CASSFLGQALRNEKLFF. In nucleotides, the CDR3 is TGTGCCAGCAGTTTCCTTGGACAGGCTTTACGTAATGAAAAACTGTTTTTT.